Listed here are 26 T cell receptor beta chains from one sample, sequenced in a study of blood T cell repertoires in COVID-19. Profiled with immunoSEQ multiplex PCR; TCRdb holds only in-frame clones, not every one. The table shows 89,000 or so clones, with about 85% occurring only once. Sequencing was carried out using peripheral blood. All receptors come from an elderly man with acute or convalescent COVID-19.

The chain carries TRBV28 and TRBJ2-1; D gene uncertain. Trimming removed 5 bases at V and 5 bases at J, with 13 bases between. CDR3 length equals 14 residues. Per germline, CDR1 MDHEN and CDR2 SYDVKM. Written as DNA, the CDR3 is TGTGCCAGCAGTGGTTCTACTCCTAACAATGAGCAGTTCTTC. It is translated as CASSGSTPNNEQFF.

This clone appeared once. The CDR3 DNA reads TGTGCCAGCAGCCGACAAGACACTGAAGCTTTCTTT. Translation gives CASSRQDTEAFF. This chain joins TRBV21-1 and TRBJ1-1; the table calls TRBD1, which could not be checked here. TRBV21-1 is reported as a pseudogene. The CDR3 is 12 residues long.

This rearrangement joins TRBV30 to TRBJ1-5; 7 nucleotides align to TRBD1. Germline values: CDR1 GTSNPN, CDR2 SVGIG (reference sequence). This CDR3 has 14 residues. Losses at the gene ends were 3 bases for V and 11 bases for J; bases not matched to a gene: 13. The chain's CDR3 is CAWSKGTVNPAQHF. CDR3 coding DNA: TGTGCCTGGAGCAAAGGGACAGTGAATCCTGCCCAGCATTTT.

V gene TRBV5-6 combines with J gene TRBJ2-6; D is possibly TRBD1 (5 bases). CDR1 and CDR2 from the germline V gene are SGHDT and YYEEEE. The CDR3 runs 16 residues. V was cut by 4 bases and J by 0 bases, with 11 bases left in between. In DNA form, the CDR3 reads TGTGCCAGCAGCAGACAGACCAGCTCTGGGGCCAACGTCCTGACTTTC. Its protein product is CASSRQTSSGANVLTF.

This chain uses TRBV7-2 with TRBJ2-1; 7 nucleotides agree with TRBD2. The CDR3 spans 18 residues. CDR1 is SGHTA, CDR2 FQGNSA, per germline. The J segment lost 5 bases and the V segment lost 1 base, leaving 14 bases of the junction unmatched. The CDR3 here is CASSLGAGLIDNNNEQFF. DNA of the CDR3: TGTGCCAGCAGCTTAGGAGCGGGGCTAATTGACAACAACAATGAGCAGTTCTTC. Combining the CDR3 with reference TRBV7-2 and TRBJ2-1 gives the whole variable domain GAGVSQSPSNKVTEKGKDVELRCDPISGHTALYWYRQSLGQGLEFLIYFQGNSAPDKSGLPSDRFSAERTGGSVSTLTIQRTQQEDSAVYLCASSLGAGLIDNNNEQFFGPGTRLTVL.

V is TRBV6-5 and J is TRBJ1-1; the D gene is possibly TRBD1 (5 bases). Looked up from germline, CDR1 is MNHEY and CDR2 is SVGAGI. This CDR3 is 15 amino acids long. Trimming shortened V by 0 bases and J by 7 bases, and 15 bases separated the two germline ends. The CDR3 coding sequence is TGTGCCAGCAGTTACTCGACTCCAGGGAAGCTTGAAGCTTTCTTT. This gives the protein CASSYSTPGKLEAFF.

The CDR3 loop reads CASSQTGGGQPQHF. CDR3 bases: TGTGCCAGCAGCCAGACAGGGGGAGGTCAGCCCCAGCATTTT. The genes are TRBV6-5 and TRBJ1-5; TRBD1 agrees at 9 bases. CDR3 length: 14 amino acids. Per germline, CDR1 MNHEY and CDR2 SVGAGI. The J segment lost 6 bases and the V segment lost 6 bases, leaving 6 bases of the junction unmatched.

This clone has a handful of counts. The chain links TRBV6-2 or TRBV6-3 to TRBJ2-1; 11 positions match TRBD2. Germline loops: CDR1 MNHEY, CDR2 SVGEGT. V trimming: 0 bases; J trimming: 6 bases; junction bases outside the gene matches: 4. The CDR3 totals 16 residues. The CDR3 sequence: CASSYSSGRVVNEQFF. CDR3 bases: TGTGCCAGCAGTTACTCTAGCGGGAGGGTGGTCAATGAGCAGTTCTTC.

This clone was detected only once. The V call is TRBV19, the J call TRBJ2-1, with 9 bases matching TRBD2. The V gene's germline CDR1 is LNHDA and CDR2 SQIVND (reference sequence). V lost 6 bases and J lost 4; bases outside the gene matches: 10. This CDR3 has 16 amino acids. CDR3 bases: TGTGCCAGTAGGGGGACCCATAGCGGGGGTTACAATGAGCAGTTCTTC. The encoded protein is CASRGTHSGGYNEQFF.

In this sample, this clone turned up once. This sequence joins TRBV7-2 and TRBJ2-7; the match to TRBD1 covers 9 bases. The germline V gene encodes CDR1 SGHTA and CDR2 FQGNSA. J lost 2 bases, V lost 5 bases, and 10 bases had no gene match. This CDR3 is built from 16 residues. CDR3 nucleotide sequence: TGTGCCAGCAGCCCCAGGGGTGACAGGGGGACCTACGAGCAGTACTTC. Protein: CASSPRGDRGTYEQYF.

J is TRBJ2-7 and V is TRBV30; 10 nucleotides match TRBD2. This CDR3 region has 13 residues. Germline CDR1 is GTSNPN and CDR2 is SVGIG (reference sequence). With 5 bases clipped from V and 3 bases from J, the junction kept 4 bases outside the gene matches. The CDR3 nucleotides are TGTGCCTGGGTAATAGCGGGAGGCTACGAGCAGTACTTC. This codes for CAWVIAGGYEQYF.

CDR3 in DNA: TGTGCCAGCTCACAACAGGGGCTAGCGATAGATACGCAGTATTTT. It specifies CASSQQGLAIDTQYF. The chain has TRBV18 and TRBJ2-3, with TRBD1 as a possible D gene (7 bases). The CDR3 has 15 residues. Trimming left V 4 bases short and J 5 bases short, with 16 bases between. Germline V CDR1 and CDR2: KGHSH, LQKENI.

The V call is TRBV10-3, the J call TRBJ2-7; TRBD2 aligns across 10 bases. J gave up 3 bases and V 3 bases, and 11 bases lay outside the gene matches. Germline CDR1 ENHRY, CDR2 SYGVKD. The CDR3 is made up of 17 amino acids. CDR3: CAISDSTSGALLYEQYF. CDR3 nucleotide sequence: TGTGCCATCAGTGATAGTACTAGCGGGGCACTACTCTACGAGCAGTACTTC.

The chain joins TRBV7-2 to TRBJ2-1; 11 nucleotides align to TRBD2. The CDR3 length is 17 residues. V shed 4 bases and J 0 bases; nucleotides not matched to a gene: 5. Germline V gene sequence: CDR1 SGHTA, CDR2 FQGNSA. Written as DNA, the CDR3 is TGTGCCAGCAGCTCCCCGACTAGCGGGGACTCCTACAATGAGCAGTTCTTC. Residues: CASSSPTSGDSYNEQFF.

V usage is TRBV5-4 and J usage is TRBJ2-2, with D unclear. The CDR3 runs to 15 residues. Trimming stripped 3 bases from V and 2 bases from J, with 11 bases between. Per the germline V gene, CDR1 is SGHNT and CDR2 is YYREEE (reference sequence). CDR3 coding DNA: TGTGCCAGCAGCTCCCGCGTTGCTAACACCGGGGAGCTGTTTTTT. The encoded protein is CASSSRVANTGELFF.

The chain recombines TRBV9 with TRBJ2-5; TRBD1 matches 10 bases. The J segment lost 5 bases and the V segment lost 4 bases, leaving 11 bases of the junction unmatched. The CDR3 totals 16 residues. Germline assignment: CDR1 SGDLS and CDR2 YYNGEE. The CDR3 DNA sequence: TGTGCCAGCAGCATTACCGGGACAGGGGTTGGGGAGACCCAGTACTTC. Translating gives CASSITGTGVGETQYF.

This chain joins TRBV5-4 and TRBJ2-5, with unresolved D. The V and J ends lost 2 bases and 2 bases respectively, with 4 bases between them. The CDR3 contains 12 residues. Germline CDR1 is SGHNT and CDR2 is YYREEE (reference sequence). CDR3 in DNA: TGTGCCAGCAGCTTACGGCAAGAGACCCAGTACTTC. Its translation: CASSLRQETQYF.

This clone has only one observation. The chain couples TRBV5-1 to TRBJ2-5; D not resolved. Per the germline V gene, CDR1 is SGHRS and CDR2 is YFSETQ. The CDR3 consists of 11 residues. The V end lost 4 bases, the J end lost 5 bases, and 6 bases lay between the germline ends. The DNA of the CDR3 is TGCGCCAGCAGCGAACTTGAGACCCAGTACTTC. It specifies CASSELETQYF. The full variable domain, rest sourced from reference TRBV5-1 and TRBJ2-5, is KAGVTQTPRYLIKTRGQQVTLSCSPISGHRSVSWYQQTPGQGLQFLFEYFSETQRNKGNFPGRFSGRQFSNSRSEMNVSTLELGDSALYLCASSELETQYFGPGTRLLVL.

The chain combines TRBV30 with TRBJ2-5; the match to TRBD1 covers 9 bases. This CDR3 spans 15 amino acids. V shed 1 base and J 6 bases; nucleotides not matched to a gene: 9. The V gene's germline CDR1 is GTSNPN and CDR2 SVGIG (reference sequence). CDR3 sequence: CAWSEGDRAKKTQYF. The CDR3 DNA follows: TGTGCCTGGAGTGAAGGGGACAGGGCGAAAAAGACCCAGTACTTC.

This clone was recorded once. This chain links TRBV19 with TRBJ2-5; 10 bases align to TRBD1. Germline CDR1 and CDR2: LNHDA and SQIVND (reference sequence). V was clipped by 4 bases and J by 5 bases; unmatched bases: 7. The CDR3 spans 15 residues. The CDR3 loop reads CASSTRTGGMETQYF. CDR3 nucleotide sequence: TGTGCCAGTAGTACTCGGACAGGGGGGATGGAGACCCAGTACTTC. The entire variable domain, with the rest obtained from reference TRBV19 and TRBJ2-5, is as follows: DGGITQSPKYLFRKEGQNVTLSCEQNLNHDAMYWYRQDPGQGLRLIYYSQIVNDFQKGDIAEGYSVSREKKESFPLTVTSAQKNPTAFYLCASSTRTGGMETQYFGPGTRLLVL.

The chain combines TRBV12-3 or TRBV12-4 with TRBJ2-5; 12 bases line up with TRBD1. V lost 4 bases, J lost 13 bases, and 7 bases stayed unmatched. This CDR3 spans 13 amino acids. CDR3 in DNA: TGTGCCAGCAGTTCTCGGGACAGGGGGCCCCGGTACTTC. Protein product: CASSSRDRGPRYF.

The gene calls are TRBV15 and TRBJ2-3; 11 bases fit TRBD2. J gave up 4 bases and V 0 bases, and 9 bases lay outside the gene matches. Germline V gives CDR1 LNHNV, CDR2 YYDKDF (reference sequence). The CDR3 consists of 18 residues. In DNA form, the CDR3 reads TGTGCCACCAGCAGAGACCTTCCTAGCGGGAGGATTTCAGATACGCAGTATTTT. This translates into CATSRDLPSGRISDTQYF.

CDR3 sequence reads: CASSEFPGASRGELFF. The CDR3 DNA reads TGTGCCAGCAGTGAATTCCCGGGAGCTAGTCGCGGGGAGCTGTTTTTT. V is TRBV2 and J is TRBJ2-2; D possibly corresponds to TRBD2 (6 bases). In germline, CDR1 is SNHLY, CDR2 FYNNEI. The V end was cut by 2 bases, the J end by 7 bases, with 17 bases between. The CDR3 has 16 residues.

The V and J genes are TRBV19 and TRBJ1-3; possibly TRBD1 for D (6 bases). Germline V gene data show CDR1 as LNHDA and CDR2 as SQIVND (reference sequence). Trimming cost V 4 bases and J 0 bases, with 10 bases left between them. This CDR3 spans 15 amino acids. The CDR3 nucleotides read TGTGCCAGTAGTACTACAGGGAACTCTGGAAACACCATATATTTT. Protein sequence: CASSTTGNSGNTIYF. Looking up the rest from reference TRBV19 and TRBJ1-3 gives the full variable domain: DGGITQSPKYLFRKEGQNVTLSCEQNLNHDAMYWYRQDPGQGLRLIYYSQIVNDFQKGDIAEGYSVSREKKESFPLTVTSAQKNPTAFYLCASSTTGNSGNTIYFGEGSWLTVV.

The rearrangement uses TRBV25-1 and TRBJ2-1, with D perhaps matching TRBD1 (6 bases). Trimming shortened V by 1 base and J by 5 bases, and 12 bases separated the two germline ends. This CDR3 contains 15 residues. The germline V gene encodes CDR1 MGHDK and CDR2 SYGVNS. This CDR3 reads CASSESGGSHNEQFF. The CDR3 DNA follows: TGTGCCAGCAGTGAATCTGGGGGCAGTCACAATGAGCAGTTCTTC.

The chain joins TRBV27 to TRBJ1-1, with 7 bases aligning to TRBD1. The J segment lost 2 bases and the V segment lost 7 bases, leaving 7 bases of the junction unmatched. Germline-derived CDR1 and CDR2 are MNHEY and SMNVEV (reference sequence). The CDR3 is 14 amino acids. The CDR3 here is CASKQQGSNTEAFF. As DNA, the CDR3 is TGTGCCAGCAAACAACAGGGGTCAAACACTGAAGCTTTCTTT.